Each of the 27 T cell receptor beta chains below was sequenced from the same sample in a study of cytomegalovirus exposure and HLA in healthy donors. In the PCR, 60 Vbeta and 13 Jbeta primers were used. TCRdb's copy holds only in-frame clones and misses some; the assay was immunoSEQ multiplex PCR. The table records about 200,000 clones, 65% to 85% of them present only once. Sequences were obtained from PBMCs. These receptors were obtained from a woman in her thirties in good health and CMV-seronegative.

The J gene is TRBJ2-1, the V gene TRBV5-1; TRBD2 agrees at 8 bases. CDR3 size: 14 residues. V lost 4 bases, J lost 4 bases, and 4 bases stayed unmatched. The germline CDR1 and CDR2 sequences are SGHRS and YFSETQ. CDR3 residues: CASSRSGSYNEQFF. The CDR3 coding sequence is TGCGCCAGCAGCCGGAGCGGGAGTTACAATGAGCAGTTCTTC.

V and J are TRBV19 and TRBJ1-5; D is unclear. The V and J ends lost 3 bases and 3 bases respectively, with 15 bases between them. The CDR3 sequence is 16 residues long. Germline assignment: CDR1 LNHDA and CDR2 SQIVND (reference sequence). The chain's CDR3 is CASSIRVSTPNQPQHF. DNA for the CDR3: TGTGCCAGTAGTATTCGGGTTTCCACCCCCAATCAGCCCCAGCATTTT.

This clone is a singleton in its sample. The V gene is TRBV6-5, the J gene TRBJ1-2, with 7 bases identical to TRBD1. The CDR3 extends over 15 amino acids. Germline V gene data show CDR1 as MNHEY and CDR2 as SVGAGI. V shed 3 bases and J 0 bases; nucleotides not matched to a gene: 4. The CDR3 is CASSYRTGSNYGYTF. CDR3 in DNA: TGTGCCAGCAGTTATCGGACAGGTTCTAACTATGGCTACACCTTC.

In its sample, this clone was seen once. The rearrangement joins TRBV5-1 to TRBJ2-3; 11 nucleotides line up with TRBD2. The V and J ends lost 0 bases and 3 bases, in that order; junction bases with no gene match: 3. The CDR3 sequence is 16 residues long. Per germline, CDR1 SGHRS and CDR2 YFSETQ. The DNA for the CDR3 is TGCGCCAGCAGCTTGGCTGGGACTAGCGGAACAGATACGCAGTATTTT. This codes for CASSLAGTSGTDTQYF.

This clone has only one observation. The chain couples TRBV6-5 to TRBJ1-6; D may be TRBD1 (5 bases). The CDR3 spans 16 residues. V was shortened by 3 bases and J by 7 bases, with 16 bases between the two germline ends. Germline-derived CDR1 and CDR2 are MNHEY and SVGAGI. CDR3 nucleotides: TGTGCCAGCAGTTATTTGTTTCTGGGGGGGAATTCACCCCTCCACTTT. Its protein is CASSYLFLGGNSPLHF.

Here the CDR3 reads CAWARYMNTEAFF. The CDR3 bases are TGTGCCTGGGCCCGATACATGAACACTGAAGCTTTCTTT. This chain links TRBV30 with TRBJ1-1, with D unresolved. V dropped 5 bases and J dropped 0 bases, with 10 bases sitting between them. The CDR3 is made up of 13 amino acids. CDR1 is GTSNPN and CDR2 is SVGIG in the germline V gene (reference sequence). The full variable domain, completed using reference TRBV30 and TRBJ1-1, is SQTIHQWPATLVQPVGSPLSLECTVEGTSNPNLYWYRQAAGRGLQLLFYSVGIGQISSEVPQNLSASRPQDRQFILSSKKLLLSDSGFYLCAWARYMNTEAFFGQGTRLTVV.

This chain connects TRBV11-2 to TRBJ2-1; TRBD2 agrees at 11 bases. The CDR3 extends over 15 amino acids. The V gene's germline CDR1 is SGHAT and CDR2 FQNNGV. Unmatched junction bases numbered 5, after V lost 4 bases and J lost 6 bases. This CDR3 reads CASSSLGTSGNEQFF. The CDR3 DNA reads as TGTGCCAGCAGCTCGCTCGGGACTAGCGGCAATGAGCAGTTCTTC.

J is TRBJ2-5 and V is TRBV4-1; D unresolved. The CDR3 length is 15 residues. CDR1 and CDR2 from the germline V gene are MGHRA and YSYEKL. The V end was cut by 0 bases, the J end by 0 bases, with 8 bases between. The CDR3 nucleotides read TGCGCCAGCAGCCAAGATTGGGCGAACCAAGAGACCCAGTACTTC. This encodes CASSQDWANQETQYF.

For the CDR3, the DNA is TGTGCCAGCAGCCATCTAAAGACCGGGGAGCTGTTTTTT. Translated: CASSHLKTGELFF. The V gene is TRBV6-5, the J gene TRBJ2-2; unclear D gene. The ends were cut back, 6 bases at V and 5 bases at J, with 10 bases in the middle. Looked up from germline, CDR1 is MNHEY and CDR2 is SVGAGI. The CDR3 covers 13 residues.

In the case of this clone: The junction shows a germline mismatch at one end, possibly a read error. The V call is TRBV7-9, the J call TRBJ1-2, with D tentatively TRBD1 (6 bases). The CDR3 totals 13 residues. Germline CDR1 SEHNR, CDR2 FQNEAQ (reference sequence). CDR3 residues: CSSSLGQIYGYTF. The CDR3 nucleotides are TGTTCCAGCAGCTTAGGACAGATCTATGGCTACACCTTC.

The gene calls are TRBV5-1 and TRBJ2-3, with a tentative D call TRBD1 (5 bases). Germline V gene data show CDR1 as SGHRS and CDR2 as YFSETQ. V lost 4 bases and J lost 6, with 15 bases in between. The length of the CDR3 is 14 residues. CDR3 sequence: CASSQRGKYDTQYF. The CDR3 nucleotides read TGCGCCAGCAGCCAAAGGGGCAAGTATGATACGCAGTATTTT.

This clone was seen more than once but under ten times. The genes are TRBV18 and TRBJ2-1; TRBD2 matches 7 bases. CDR1 KGHSH and CDR2 LQKENI come from the germline V gene. The CDR3 spans 17 residues. V lost 3 bases to trimming and J lost 4 bases; unmatched junction nucleotides: 12. The CDR3 is CASSPFEGGLVYNEQFF. Here the CDR3 DNA reads TGTGCCAGCTCACCGTTTGAGGGAGGGCTCGTTTACAATGAGCAGTTCTTC.

This chain connects TRBV27 to TRBJ2-3; a weak D match, TRBD1 (6 bases). Germline V CDR1 and CDR2: MNHEY, SMNVEV (reference sequence). The V end was cut by 3 bases, the J end by 0 bases, with 10 bases between. CDR3 size: 15 residues. In nucleotides, the CDR3 is TGTGCCAGCAGTTTCTCCAGGGGAAGCACAGATACGCAGTATTTT. Translating gives CASSFSRGSTDTQYF.

The chain recombines TRBV9 with TRBJ2-3; the match to TRBD2 covers 7 bases. This CDR3 has 15 amino acids. J gave up 6 bases and V 0 bases, and 7 bases lay outside the gene matches. Germline values: CDR1 SGDLS, CDR2 YYNGEE. In nucleotides, the CDR3 is TGTGCCAGCAGCGTAGCCGGGAGGTTCGGGGATACGCAGTATTTT. It specifies CASSVAGRFGDTQYF.

The J gene is TRBJ1-1, the V gene TRBV7-8; D gene uncertain. This CDR3 contains 14 residues. The germline V gene has CDR1 SGHVS and CDR2 FQNEAQ. Trimming left V 6 bases short and J 10 bases short, with 21 bases between. CDR3 bases: TGTGCCAGCAGACAAGCGACGACCTCTGGAGGAGCTTTCTTT. Encoded protein: CASRQATTSGGAFF.

The chain is built from TRBV4-2 and TRBJ1-1, with TRBD1 matching 8 bases. Germline CDR1 reads LGHNA; CDR2 reads YNFKEQ. The CDR3 spans 15 residues. V shed 5 bases, J shed 3 bases, and the junction held 8 bases outside the gene matches. For the CDR3, the DNA is TGTGCCAGCAGCGAGCAGGGGGCTGAGGACACTGAAGCTTTCTTT. This translates into CASSEQGAEDTEAFF.

V is TRBV6-5 and J is TRBJ2-1; 7 bases agree with TRBD2. The CDR3 is made up of 15 amino acids. Germline-derived CDR1 and CDR2 are MNHEY and SVGAGI. V lost 3 bases to trimming and J lost 6 bases; unmatched junction nucleotides: 8. CDR3: CASSYKWEGRNEQFF. Written as DNA, the CDR3 is TGTGCCAGCAGTTATAAGTGGGAGGGCCGCAATGAGCAGTTCTTC.

V gene TRBV9 combines with J gene TRBJ1-1; no clear D gene. Germline values: CDR1 SGDLS, CDR2 YYNGEE. With 0 bases removed from V and 1 base from J, the gap between germline ends came to 7 bases. This CDR3 is built from 14 residues. Written as DNA, the CDR3 is TGTGCCAGCAGCGTAGCAGCGACGAACACTGAAGCTTTCTTT. This translates into CASSVAATNTEAFF.

The rearrangement links TRBV6-6 to TRBJ1-6; possible D gene TRBD1, 6 bases. The CDR3 extends over 16 amino acids. CDR1 is MNHNY and CDR2 is SVGAGI in the germline V gene (reference sequence). The ends were cut back, 2 bases at V and 0 bases at J, with 8 bases in the middle. CDR3: CASSYEGGSYNSPLHF. The CDR3 coding sequence is TGTGCCAGCAGTTACGAAGGGGGCTCCTATAATTCACCCCTCCACTTT.

The chain is built from TRBV6-6 and TRBJ2-7, with 11 bases that match TRBD2. The V segment lost 4 bases and the J segment 0 bases; nucleotides outside the gene matches: 2. Germline assignment: CDR1 MNHNY and CDR2 SVGAGI (reference sequence). CDR3 length: 15 amino acids. CDR3 DNA sequence: TGTGCCAGCAGTTCCACTAGCGGGAGCTCCTACGAGCAGTACTTC. This sequence encodes CASSSTSGSSYEQYF.

On this clone: Relative to the germline gene, one junction end is altered; a read error may explain this. The V call is TRBV6-6, the J call TRBJ1-2; maybe TRBD1 (5 bases). The CDR3 extends over 15 amino acids. CDR1 and CDR2 from the germline V gene are MNHNY and SVGAGI (reference sequence). The CDR3 sequence is CVSSNTQGPNYGYTF. DNA of the CDR3: TGTGTCAGCAGTAACACCCAGGGTCCCAACTATGGCTACACCTTC.

The chain recombines TRBV18 with TRBJ2-2, with TRBD1 matching 7 bases. The CDR3 covers 15 residues. CDR1 is KGHSH, CDR2 LQKENI, per germline. Trimming at V came to 6 bases and at J to 3 bases, leaving 7 bases not matched to a gene. The CDR3 DNA reads TGTGCCAGCTCCCGGACAGGAGTGGACACCGGGGAGCTGTTTTTT. Its translation is CASSRTGVDTGELFF.

Comment on this clone: Relative to the germline gene, one junction end is altered; a read error may explain this. The CDR3 is CASSLRVGGGYPF. The CDR3, as DNA: TGTGCCAGCAGTTTGAGGGTGGGGGGAGGCTACCCCTTC. The chain uses TRBV6-5 and TRBJ1-2, with D perhaps matching TRBD1 (5 bases). Germline loops: CDR1 MNHEY, CDR2 SVGAGI. The CDR3 totals 13 residues.

The gene calls are TRBV5-4 and TRBJ2-7, with TRBD2 matching over 7 bases. Germline trimming cut 2 bases from V and 3 bases from J; bases unmatched to any gene: 5. This CDR3 has 14 amino acids. Per the germline V gene, CDR1 is SGHNT and CDR2 is YYREEE (reference sequence). The CDR3 region has the DNA TGTGCCAGCAGCTTCTTAGCGGGTAACTACGAGCAGTACTTC. Translation: CASSFLAGNYEQYF.

The chain has TRBV28 and TRBJ2-7; the match to TRBD1 covers 11 bases. The CDR3 loop spans 15 amino acids. The J segment lost 5 bases and the V segment lost 6 bases, leaving 9 bases of the junction unmatched. From germline, CDR1 is MDHEN and CDR2 SYDVKM. The CDR3 loop reads CASRTGTGGFDEQYF. The CDR3 nucleotides are TGTGCCAGCAGAACCGGGACAGGGGGATTTGACGAGCAGTACTTC.

The rearrangement links TRBV12-2 to TRBJ2-7; whether TRBD2, the table's D call, matches the DNA was not checked. TRBV12-2 is a known pseudogene. This CDR3 contains 15 residues. DNA of the CDR3: TGTGCAAGTCGCTTGGTTTCGGGGGGACCCTACGAGCAGTACTTC. Translation gives CASRLVSGGPYEQYF.

This clone was picked up one time. The DNA for the CDR3 is TGTGCCATCAGTGAGTCGGACCGGGGATTAGCAGATACGCAGTATTTT. It is translated as CAISESDRGLADTQYF. This rearrangement joins TRBV10-3 to TRBJ2-3; tentative D call: TRBD2 (5 bases). Germline-derived CDR1 and CDR2 are ENHRY and SYGVKD. Trimming removed 0 bases at V and 4 bases at J, with 14 bases between. The length of the CDR3 is 16 residues.